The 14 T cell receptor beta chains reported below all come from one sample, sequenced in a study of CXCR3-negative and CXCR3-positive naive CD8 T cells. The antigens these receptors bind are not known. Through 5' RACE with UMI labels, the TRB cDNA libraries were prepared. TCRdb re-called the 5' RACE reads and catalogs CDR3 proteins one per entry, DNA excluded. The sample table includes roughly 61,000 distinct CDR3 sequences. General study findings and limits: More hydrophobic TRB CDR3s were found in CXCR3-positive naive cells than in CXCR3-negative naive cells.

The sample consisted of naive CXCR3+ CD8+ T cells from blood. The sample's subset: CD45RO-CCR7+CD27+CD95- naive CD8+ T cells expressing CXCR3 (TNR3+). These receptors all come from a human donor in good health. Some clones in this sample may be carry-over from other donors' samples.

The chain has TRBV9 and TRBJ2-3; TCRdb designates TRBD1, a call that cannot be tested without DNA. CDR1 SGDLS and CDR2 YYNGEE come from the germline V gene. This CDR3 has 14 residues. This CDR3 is CASSFRGATDTQYF.

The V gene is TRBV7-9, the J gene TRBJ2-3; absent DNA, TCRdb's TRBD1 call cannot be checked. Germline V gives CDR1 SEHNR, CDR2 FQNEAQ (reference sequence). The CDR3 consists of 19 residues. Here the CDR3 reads CASSSSYTGGFTSTDTQYF. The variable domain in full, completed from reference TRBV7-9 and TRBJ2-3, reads DTGVSQNPRHKITKRGQNVTFRCDPISEHNRLYWYRQTLGQGPEFLTYFQNEAQLEKSRLLSDRFSAERPKGSFSTLEIQRTEQGDSAMYLCASSSSYTGGFTSTDTQYFGPGTRLTVL.

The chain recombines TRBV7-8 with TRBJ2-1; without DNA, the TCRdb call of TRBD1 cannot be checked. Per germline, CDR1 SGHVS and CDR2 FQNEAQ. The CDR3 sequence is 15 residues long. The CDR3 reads CASRPGTLSYNEQFF.

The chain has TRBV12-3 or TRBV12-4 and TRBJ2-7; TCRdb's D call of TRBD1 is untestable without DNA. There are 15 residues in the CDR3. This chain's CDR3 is CASSLVADNSYEQYF.

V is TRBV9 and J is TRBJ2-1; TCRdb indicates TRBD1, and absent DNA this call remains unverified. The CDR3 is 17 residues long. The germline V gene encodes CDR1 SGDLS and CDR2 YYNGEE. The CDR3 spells CASSGTQGGRLFHEQFF. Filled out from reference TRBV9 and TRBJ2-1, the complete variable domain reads DSGVTQTPKHLITATGQRVTLRCSPRSGDLSVYWYQQSLDQGLQFLIQYYNGEERAKGNILERFSAQQFPDLHSELNLSSLELGDSALYFCASSGTQGGRLFHEQFFGPGTRLTVL.

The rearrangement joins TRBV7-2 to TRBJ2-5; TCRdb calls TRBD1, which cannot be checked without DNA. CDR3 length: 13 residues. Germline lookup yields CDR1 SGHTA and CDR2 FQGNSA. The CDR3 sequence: CASSSGAGETQYF. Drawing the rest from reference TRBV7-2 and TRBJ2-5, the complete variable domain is GAGVSQSPSNKVTEKGKDVELRCDPISGHTALYWYRQSLGQGLEFLIYFQGNSAPDKSGLPSDRFSAERTGGSVSTLTIQRTQQEDSAVYLCASSSGAGETQYFGPGTRLLVL.

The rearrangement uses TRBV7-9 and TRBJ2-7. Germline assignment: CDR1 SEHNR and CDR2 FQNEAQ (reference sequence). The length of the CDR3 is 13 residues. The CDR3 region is CASSSTSSYEQYF. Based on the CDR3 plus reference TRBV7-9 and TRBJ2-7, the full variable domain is DTGVSQNPRHKITKRGQNVTFRCDPISEHNRLYWYRQTLGQGPEFLTYFQNEAQLEKSRLLSDRFSAERPKGSFSTLEIQRTEQGDSAMYLCASSSTSSYEQYFGPGTRLTVT.

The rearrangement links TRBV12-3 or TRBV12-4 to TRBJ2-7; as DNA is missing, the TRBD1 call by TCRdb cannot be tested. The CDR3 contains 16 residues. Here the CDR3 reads CASSPLDREPSYEQYF.

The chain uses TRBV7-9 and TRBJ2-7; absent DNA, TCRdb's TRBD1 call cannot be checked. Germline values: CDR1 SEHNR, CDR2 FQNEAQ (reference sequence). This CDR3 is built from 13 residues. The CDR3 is CASSSTGRDEQYF.

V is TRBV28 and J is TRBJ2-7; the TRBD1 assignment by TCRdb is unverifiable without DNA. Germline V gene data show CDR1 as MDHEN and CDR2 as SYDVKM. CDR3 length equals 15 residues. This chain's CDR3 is CASSFPGTALYEQYF. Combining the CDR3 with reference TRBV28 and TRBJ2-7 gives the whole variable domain DVKVTQSSRYLVKRTGEKVFLECVQDMDHENMFWYRQDPGLGLRLIYFSYDVKMKEKGDIPEGYSVSREKKERFSLILESASTNQTSMYLCASSFPGTALYEQYFGPGTRLTVT.

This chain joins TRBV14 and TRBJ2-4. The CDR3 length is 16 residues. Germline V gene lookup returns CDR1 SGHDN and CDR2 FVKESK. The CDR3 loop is CASSQSRSSAKNIQYF.

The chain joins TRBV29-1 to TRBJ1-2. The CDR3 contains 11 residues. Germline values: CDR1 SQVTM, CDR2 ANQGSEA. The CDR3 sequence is CSVSNDYGYTF. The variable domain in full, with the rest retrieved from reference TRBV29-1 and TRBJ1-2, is SAVISQKPSRDICQRGTSLTIQCQVDSQVTMMFWYRQQPGQSLTLIATANQGSEATYESGFVIDKFPISRPNLTFSTLTVSNMSPEDSSIYLCSVSNDYGYTFGSGTRLTVV.

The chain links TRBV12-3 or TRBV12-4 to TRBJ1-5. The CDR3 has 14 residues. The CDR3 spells CASSSRHLNQPQDF.

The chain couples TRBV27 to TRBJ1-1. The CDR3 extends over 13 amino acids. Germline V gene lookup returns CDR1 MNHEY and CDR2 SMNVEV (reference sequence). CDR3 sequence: CASRIGGNTEAFF.